A single TCR beta chain is shown here with its context. This sample is drawn from a study of blood T cell repertoires in COVID-19. Assay: immunoSEQ multiplex PCR; the TCRdb copy retains only in-frame clones and omits some. The repertoire has approximately 250,000 clones, approximately 81% of them found once; the top ten carry around 4.2%. Material for sequencing was peripheral blood. This TCR derives from a man aged 55 to 70 with acute or convalescent COVID-19.

CDR3 residues: CATRFPSDSSVNEKLFF. The CDR3 nucleotides read TGTGCCACCAGGTTCCCCTCGGACAGTTCCGTTAATGAAAAACTGTTTTTT. V gene TRBV24-1 combines with J gene TRBJ1-4; TRBD1 might be the D (6 bases). The ends were cut back, 7 bases at V and 4 bases at J, with 21 bases in the middle. The CDR3 length is 17 residues. Germline assignment: CDR1 KGHDR and CDR2 SFDVKD.